Following are 10 T cell receptor beta chains from one sample sequenced in a study of T cell repertoires in aging, cancer and after chemotherapy. Amplification of TCR beta used genomic DNA extracted from peripheral blood. Rearranged V-D-J TRB sequences were amplified with a mixed TRB-A/B primer pool. TCRdb analysed the multiplex PCR reads with MiXCR anew, one entry per CDR3 protein. The data show several thousand distinct CDR3 sequences, with 30% seen just once and around 8.3% held by the top ten. Specimen: blood. The receptors stem from a human donor with a blood cancer.

As for this clonotype: The junction departs from the called germline gene at one end, perhaps through a read error. The chain employs TRBV10-3 and TRBJ2-7; 11 nucleotides match TRBD1. The CDR3 spans 17 residues. Germline V gene data show CDR1 as ENHRY and CDR2 as SYGVKD. The CDR3 reads CAIREWDRGNRLYEQYF. DNA of the CDR3: TGTGCCATCAGGGAGTGGGACAGGGGGAATCGGCTCTACGAGCAGTACTTC.

By sample share, this clonotype is medium-sized. J is TRBJ2-1 and V is TRBV19, with 8 bases identical to TRBD2. Germline assignment: CDR1 LNHDA and CDR2 SQIVND (reference sequence). V trimming: 1 base; J trimming: 3 bases; junction bases outside the gene matches: 5. The CDR3 is made up of 16 amino acids. CDR3: CASSIVGTRLYNEQFF. The CDR3 nucleotides read TGTGCCAGTAGTATAGTCGGGACTAGACTCTACAATGAGCAGTTCTTC.

The chain uses TRBV7-9 and TRBJ2-7, with a possible D match to TRBD1 (6 bases). Per the germline V gene, CDR1 is SEHNR and CDR2 is FQNEAQ (reference sequence). The CDR3 loop spans 17 amino acids. V lost 5 bases and J 2 bases, leaving 22 bases between the germline ends. Here the CDR3 reads CASSRLIRERGTYEQYF. The CDR3 DNA reads TGTGCCAGCAGCCGACTAATCCGGGAAAGGGGGACCTACGAGCAGTACTTC.

Concerning this clonotype: Mismatch with germline at one junction end may stem from a read error. The V gene is TRBV5-5, the J gene TRBJ2-3, with TRBD1 matching 9 bases. This CDR3 spans 14 amino acids. Germline CDR1 SGHKS, CDR2 YYEKEE (reference sequence). CDR3 in DNA: TGCGCCAGAAGCCTACAGGGGGCTGGAGATACGCAGTATTTT. The encoded protein is CARSLQGAGDTQYF.

This clonotype has only a few counts. The chain has TRBV2 and TRBJ2-3; D unresolved. Germline V CDR1 and CDR2: SNHLY, FYNNEI. V was pared by 3 bases and J by 2 bases, with 6 bases between. There are 13 residues in the CDR3. The chain's CDR3 is CASSDGFTDTQYF. The CDR3 nucleotides read TGTGCCAGCAGTGACGGGTTCACAGATACGCAGTATTTT.

This clonotype was seen more than once but under ten times. The chain joins TRBV11-2 to TRBJ2-3; 9 nucleotides agree with TRBD2. Germline CDR1 is SGHAT and CDR2 is FQNNGV. The CDR3 length is 14 residues. The J segment lost 6 bases and the V segment lost 3 bases, leaving 4 bases of the junction unmatched. CDR3 nucleotide sequence: TGTGCCAGCAGCTTCGCGGGGGGGAGGGATACGCAGTATTTT. Translation gives CASSFAGGRDTQYF.

This clonotype is labeled as medium-sized. The V call is TRBV6-2 or TRBV6-3, the J call TRBJ2-1, with 12 bases lining up with TRBD2. V shed 2 bases and J 6 bases; nucleotides not matched to a gene: 5. The CDR3 has 16 amino acids. Per germline, CDR1 MNHEY and CDR2 SVGEGT. The CDR3 DNA reads TGTGCCAGCAGTTACCGTCTAGCGGGAGGGCCCAATGAGCAGTTCTTC. Amino acids: CASSYRLAGGPNEQFF.

DNA of the CDR3: TGTGCCAGCAGCTTCCCGACTAGCGGGAGAGGAGATACGCAGTATTTT. Protein sequence: CASSFPTSGRGDTQYF. J is TRBJ2-3 and V is TRBV11-2, with TRBD2 matching 12 bases. The germline V gene has CDR1 SGHAT and CDR2 FQNNGV. J lost 5 bases, V lost 3 bases, and 6 bases had no gene match. There are 16 residues in the CDR3.

V usage is TRBV20-1 and J usage is TRBJ2-2; D is undetermined. V shed 3 bases and J shed 4 bases, with 6 bases lying between them. CDR3 length equals 12 residues. CDR1 is DFQATT and CDR2 is SNEGSKA in the germline V gene (reference sequence). In nucleotides, the CDR3 is TGCAGTGCTAGTGATTTCACCGGGGAGCTGTTTTTT. Amino acid sequence: CSASDFTGELFF.

In its sample, this clonotype was seen a few times. The J gene is TRBJ2-5, the V gene TRBV11-2; the D call may be TRBD1 or TRBD2 (5 bases each). The CDR3 totals 14 residues. Per germline, CDR1 SGHAT and CDR2 FQNNGV. Trimming took 4 bases from V and 10 from J, leaving 19 bases between them. CDR3 DNA: TGTGCCAGCAGCTGGGACGGAACCAAGAGAGTCCAGTACTTC. It translates to CASSWDGTKRVQYF.